The clone carrying this TCR beta chain turned up a few times. The data were taken from a study of beta chain features in type 1 diabetes. Of the isolated RNA, all was reverse transcribed, and so the sequenced material was expressed TCRB transcripts. Here immunoSEQ multiplex PCR was the method, and the copy in TCRdb shows in-frame clones only, minus some. This sample has a few hundred thousand clones, with about 29% found just once. V was shortened by 4 bases and J by 8 bases, with 14 bases between the two germline ends. The CDR3 contains 13 residues. Germline CDR1 is SGHTA and CDR2 is FQGNSA. This chain joins TRBV7-2 and TRBJ1-1, with D uncertain. Sequenced sample: naive CD4+ T cells from blood. This receptor was taken from a man between 18 and 35 years old in good health. In DNA, the CDR3 is TGTGCCAGCAGCTCGGACCTGGCAGAGGAAGCTTTCTTT. It yields the protein CASSSDLAEEAFF. The variable domain in full, completed from reference TRBV7-2 and TRBJ1-1, reads GAGVSQSPSNKVTEKGKDVELRCDPISGHTALYWYRQSLGQGLEFLIYFQGNSAPDKSGLPSDRFSAERTGGSVSTLTIQRTQQEDSAVYLCASSSDLAEEAFFGQGTRLTVV.